The 32 T cell receptor beta chains reported below all come from one sample, sequenced in a study of blood T cell repertoires in COVID-19. Profiled with immunoSEQ multiplex PCR; TCRdb holds only in-frame clones, not every one. The sample yields 150,000 or so clones, roughly 82% seen once. The sample taken for sequencing was PBMCs or T cells enriched from blood (not recorded which). These receptors were taken from a man aged 50 to 59 who had recovered from COVID-19.

The chain combines TRBV27 with TRBJ2-7; 8 bases are a match to TRBD1. Germline trimming cut 6 bases from V and 2 bases from J; bases unmatched to any gene: 9. The CDR3 sequence is 15 residues long. The germline CDR1 and CDR2 sequences are MNHEY and SMNVEV (reference sequence). CDR3 sequence reads: CASRKDRAGAYEQYF. The DNA of the CDR3 is TGTGCCAGCAGGAAGGACAGGGCTGGGGCCTACGAGCAGTACTTC.

CDR3 loop: CASLAQLAGNQETQYF. DNA for the CDR3: TGTGCCAGCCTTGCCCAGCTAGCGGGGAATCAAGAGACCCAGTACTTC. The V and J genes are TRBV2 and TRBJ2-5; the match to TRBD2 covers 9 bases. After removal of 8 bases from V and 2 bases from J, the junction contained 12 bases not matched to a gene. The CDR3 consists of 16 residues. Germline V lookup: CDR1 SNHLY, CDR2 FYNNEI.

The J gene is TRBJ2-7, the V gene TRBV6-2 or TRBV6-3, with D possibly being TRBD1 (6 bases). This CDR3 comprises 15 residues. Germline V gives CDR1 MNHEY, CDR2 SVGEGT. Trimming took off 2 bases at V and 5 bases at J, with 16 bases between the two ends. The CDR3 protein is CASSYEDSSRHEQYF. DNA of the CDR3: TGTGCCAGCAGTTACGAGGACAGCAGTAGACACGAGCAGTACTTC.

The chain links TRBV3-1 (or the pseudogene TRBV3-2) to TRBJ2-1, with 14 bases fitting TRBD2. Germline V gene lookup returns CDR1 LGHDT and CDR2 YNNKEL (reference sequence). The CDR3 consists of 20 residues. With 3 bases clipped from V and 9 bases from J, the junction kept 19 bases outside the gene matches. DNA for the CDR3: TGTGCCAGCAGCCATTCGGAGGGGACTAGCGGGAGCAAAGCAGCAGTTGAGCAGTTCTTC. This gives the protein CASSHSEGTSGSKAAVEQFF.

The chain uses TRBV2 and TRBJ2-1; 7 nucleotides agree with TRBD1. The CDR3 covers 13 residues. Germline V lookup: CDR1 SNHLY, CDR2 FYNNEI. Unmatched junction bases numbered 5, after V lost 3 bases and J lost 9 bases. In DNA, the CDR3 is TGTGCCAGCAGTGAGGAACAGGGGTTTGAGCAGTTCTTC. It yields the protein CASSEEQGFEQFF.

This clone was recorded a few times. The chain links TRBV27 to TRBJ1-4, with D tentatively TRBD1 (6 bases). The CDR3 is made up of 14 amino acids. Germline CDR1 and CDR2: MNHEY and SMNVEV (reference sequence). Trimming stripped 6 bases from V and 4 bases from J, with 12 bases between. CDR3 residues: CASSPGDINEKLFF. DNA for the CDR3: TGTGCCAGCAGCCCAGGGGATATTAATGAAAAACTGTTTTTT.

This clone occurred a few times. The chain recombines TRBV7-8 with TRBJ2-7; TRBD2 agrees at 14 bases. The CDR3 is 17 residues long. Trimming cost V 4 bases and J 0 bases; bases outside gene matches: 5. CDR1 is SGHVS and CDR2 is FQNEAQ in the germline V gene. The CDR3 sequence is CASSSGLAGEYSYEQYF. The CDR3 coding sequence is TGTGCCAGCAGCTCGGGACTAGCGGGGGAATACTCCTACGAGCAGTACTTC.

The genes are TRBV30 and TRBJ2-1; weak D call: TRBD1 (6 bases). CDR3 length: 15 amino acids. V was clipped by 5 bases and J by 1 base, with 15 bases between them. Germline V CDR1 and CDR2: GTSNPN, SVGIG (reference sequence). CDR3 region: CAWVNRDKSYNEQFF. CDR3 DNA sequence: TGTGCCTGGGTTAACCGGGACAAGTCCTACAATGAGCAGTTCTTC.

The chain joins TRBV6-5 to TRBJ1-6; 8 nucleotides agree with TRBD1. The CDR3 has 15 residues. Germline V gene data show CDR1 as MNHEY and CDR2 as SVGAGI. J gave up 11 bases and V 5 bases, and 11 bases lay outside the gene matches. CDR3 region: CASSPTGALGPPLHF. The CDR3 nucleotides are TGTGCCAGCAGTCCGACAGGGGCCCTCGGCCCACCCCTCCACTTT.

V and J are TRBV9 and TRBJ2-7; D is uncertain. Germline CDR1 is SGDLS and CDR2 is YYNGEE. Trimming stripped 0 bases from V and 1 base from J, with 8 bases between. The length of the CDR3 is 14 residues. In nucleotides, the CDR3 is TGTGCCAGCAGCGTAGACTTCCTGTCCTACGAGCAGTACTTC. Residues: CASSVDFLSYEQYF.

The chain combines TRBV4-2 with TRBJ1-1, with TRBD1 matching 7 bases. The V gene end was trimmed by 8 bases and the J gene end by 3 bases; junction bases not matched to a gene: 3. The germline CDR1 and CDR2 sequences are LGHNA and YNFKEQ. The CDR3 runs 12 residues. For the CDR3, the DNA is TGTGCCAGCGGGCAGGGGGACACTGAAGCTTTCTTT. It yields the protein CASGQGDTEAFF.

The chain links TRBV19 to TRBJ2-5; 7 bases match TRBD2. Germline CDR1 is LNHDA and CDR2 is SQIVND (reference sequence). This CDR3 comprises 14 residues. The J segment lost 5 bases and the V segment lost 3 bases, leaving 6 bases of the junction unmatched. The CDR3 nucleotides are TGTGCCAGTAGTATTCCGGGAGGTGGGGAGACCCAGTACTTC. This translates into CASSIPGGGETQYF.

The table lists this clone with a few counts. The chain combines TRBV2 with TRBJ1-2; TRBD1 matches at 7 bases. The CDR3 is 13 amino acids. Unmatched junction bases numbered 6, after V lost 3 bases and J lost 8 bases. CDR1 is SNHLY and CDR2 is FYNNEI in the germline V gene. The CDR3 here is CASSDNRGTGYTF. The CDR3 DNA sequence: TGTGCCAGCAGTGATAACAGGGGAACGGGCTACACCTTC.

This clone was recorded a few times. The V and J genes are TRBV29-1 and TRBJ2-5; unclear D gene. V lost 4 bases and J lost 5, with 8 bases in between. The germline gives CDR1 SQVTM, CDR2 ANQGSEA. The CDR3 length is 11 residues. CDR3 in amino acids: CSVVQYETQYF. The CDR3 coding sequence is TGCAGCGTTGTACAATACGAGACCCAGTACTTC.

CDR3 region: CASSLLGQGVQISYNEQFF. The CDR3 DNA sequence: TGTGCCAGCTCACTTTTGGGACAGGGGGTACAAATTTCCTACAATGAGCAGTTCTTC. V and J are TRBV18 and TRBJ2-1; 11 nucleotides match TRBD1. J was trimmed by 1 base and V by 4 bases; bases with no gene match: 12. The CDR3 totals 19 residues. Germline CDR1 KGHSH, CDR2 LQKENI.

Note on this clone: Other DNA sequences of this sample code for an identical CDR3. The rearrangement links TRBV9 to TRBJ2-5; 15 nucleotides match TRBD2. After removal of 4 bases from V and 2 bases from J, the junction contained 6 bases not matched to a gene. Germline V gene data show CDR1 as SGDLS and CDR2 as YYNGEE. This CDR3 has 17 amino acids. In DNA form, the CDR3 reads TGTGCCAGCAGCCCCGGGACTAGCGGGGGGCTGCAAGAGACCCAGTACTTC. Amino acid sequence: CASSPGTSGGLQETQYF.

Note on this clone: The junction differs from germline at one of its ends, possibly a read error. The chain couples TRBV30 to TRBJ1-2; 8 nucleotides match TRBD1. CDR1 is GTSNPN and CDR2 is SVGIG in the germline V gene (reference sequence). The CDR3 has 11 amino acids. The CDR3, as DNA: TGTGCCTGGAGTGCAGACAGGGGTGGTTTCTTC. Its translation is CAWSADRGGFF.

The chain carries TRBV28 and TRBJ1-2; D not certain. This CDR3 contains 10 residues. Germline-derived CDR1 and CDR2 are MDHEN and SYDVKM. V shed 6 bases and J shed 8 bases, with 7 bases lying between them. As DNA, the CDR3 is TGTGCCAGCAGCGCACAGGGCTACACCTTC. Protein sequence: CASSAQGYTF.

The rearrangement links TRBV2 to TRBJ2-2, with TRBD2 matching over 7 bases. Germline CDR1 reads SNHLY; CDR2 reads FYNNEI. The CDR3 is 15 amino acids. V trimming: 8 bases; J trimming: 4 bases; junction bases outside the gene matches: 10. For the CDR3, the DNA is TGTGCCAGCTCCGGGCAGGGCGGGAGCACCGGGGAGCTGTTTTTT. This gives the protein CASSGQGGSTGELFF.

The chain employs TRBV3-1 (or the pseudogene TRBV3-2) and TRBJ2-2; TRBD2 matches at 13 bases. Germline V gene data show CDR1 as LGHDT and CDR2 as YNNKEL (reference sequence). The CDR3 is 18 amino acids. V was pared by 4 bases and J by 0 bases, with 5 bases of the junction left unmatched. CDR3 sequence: CASSRRLAGGPNTGELFF. The CDR3 DNA sequence: TGTGCCAGCAGCCGCAGACTAGCGGGAGGCCCGAACACCGGGGAGCTGTTTTTT.

CDR3 protein: CASSWDRGNYGYTF. The CDR3 DNA reads TGCGCCAGCAGCTGGGACAGGGGCAACTATGGCTACACCTTC. The chain recombines TRBV5-1 with TRBJ1-2; 10 nucleotides agree with TRBD1. The junction had 1 base not matched to a gene; V was cut back by 3 bases and J by 2 bases. Germline V lookup: CDR1 SGHRS, CDR2 YFSETQ. The CDR3 runs 14 residues.

The chain employs TRBV3-1 (or the pseudogene TRBV3-2) and TRBJ2-1; TRBD2 is a possible D gene (6 bases). CDR3 length: 17 amino acids. Per germline, CDR1 LGHDT and CDR2 YNNKEL (reference sequence). Trimming removed 2 bases at V and 8 bases at J, with 22 bases between. The CDR3 loop is CASSQFPSQAGRDEQFF. CDR3 nucleotide sequence: TGTGCCAGCAGCCAATTCCCGTCCCAAGCCGGGAGAGATGAGCAGTTCTTC.

The V and J genes are TRBV9 and TRBJ2-3, with 10 positions matching TRBD2. Per the germline V gene, CDR1 is SGDLS and CDR2 is YYNGEE. This CDR3 comprises 16 residues. The V gene end was trimmed by 0 bases and the J gene end by 3 bases; junction bases not matched to a gene: 4. The CDR3 nucleotides read TGTGCCAGCAGCGTAGGGAGCGGGGGGGCGACAGATACGCAGTATTTT. Its translation: CASSVGSGGATDTQYF. Filled out from reference TRBV9 and TRBJ2-3, the complete variable domain reads DSGVTQTPKHLITATGQRVTLRCSPRSGDLSVYWYQQSLDQGLQFLIQYYNGEERAKGNILERFSAQQFPDLHSELNLSSLELGDSALYFCASSVGSGGATDTQYFGPGTRLTVL.

The chain uses TRBV19 and TRBJ2-5, with a possible D match to TRBD2 (6 bases). The CDR3 runs 16 residues. The germline V and J ends were trimmed by 4 bases and 0 bases, with 15 bases remaining between them. The germline V gene has CDR1 LNHDA and CDR2 SQIVND (reference sequence). CDR3 coding DNA: TGTGCCAGTAGTAAAACCGGGACTTTGTACCAAGAGACCCAGTACTTC. Translating gives CASSKTGTLYQETQYF.

This chain connects TRBV2 to TRBJ2-5; no reliable D call. CDR1 is SNHLY, CDR2 FYNNEI, per germline. Trimming took 0 bases from V and 7 from J, leaving 15 bases between them. The CDR3 has 15 residues. The DNA for the CDR3 is TGTGCCAGCAGTGAAGCGCGATCCGATTCGAGGACCCAGTACTTC. The encoded protein is CASSEARSDSRTQYF.

This clone occurred a few times. J is TRBJ1-4 and V is TRBV28, with 9 positions matching TRBD1. The length of the CDR3 is 18 residues. CDR1 and CDR2 (germline): MDHEN, SYDVKM. V shed 1 base and J 7 bases; nucleotides not matched to a gene: 13. The CDR3 bases are TGTGCCAGCAGTTTATCCGGGACAGGGTCGGGGCTAGGTGAAAAACTGTTTTTT. Translated: CASSLSGTGSGLGEKLFF. Variable domain in full (rest from reference TRBV28 and TRBJ1-4): DVKVTQSSRYLVKRTGEKVFLECVQDMDHENMFWYRQDPGLGLRLIYFSYDVKMKEKGDIPEGYSVSREKKERFSLILESASTNQTSMYLCASSLSGTGSGLGEKLFFGSGTQLSVL.

This chain links TRBV18 with TRBJ1-3; 8 bases align to TRBD1. CDR3 length: 16 residues. V was pared by 3 bases and J by 3 bases, with 7 bases of the junction left unmatched. Germline CDR1 is KGHSH and CDR2 is LQKENI. The DNA for the CDR3 is TGTGCCAGCTCACCGACGACAGGGGCACTTGGAAACACCATATATTTT. This sequence encodes CASSPTTGALGNTIYF.

This clone appeared a few times. CDR3 in DNA: TGCGCCAGCAGCCAAGAACGGAGATCTAGCGGGAGCTCCTACAATGAGCAGTTCTTC. It codes for CASSQERRSSGSSYNEQFF. This rearrangement joins TRBV4-1 to TRBJ2-1, with 10 bases lining up with TRBD2. Germline CDR1 MGHRA, CDR2 YSYEKL. The CDR3 covers 19 residues. The trim removed 0 bases at V and 0 bases at J, leaving 8 bases unmatched.

The chain recombines TRBV5-4 with TRBJ1-2; TRBD1 agrees at 9 bases. The CDR3 is 14 residues long. Germline trimming cut 0 bases from V and 3 bases from J; bases unmatched to any gene: 0. Per germline, CDR1 SGHNT and CDR2 YYREEE (reference sequence). This chain's CDR3 is CASSLGQGDYGYTF. As DNA, the CDR3 is TGTGCCAGCAGCTTGGGACAGGGGGACTATGGCTACACCTTC.

The chain recombines TRBV29-1 with TRBJ1-1; 10 bases match TRBD1. J gave up 4 bases and V 3 bases, and 11 bases lay outside the gene matches. The germline V gene has CDR1 SQVTM and CDR2 ANQGSEA. The CDR3 totals 16 residues. CDR3 nucleotides: TGCAGCGTTGATGGTGACAGGGGGCGCCTGGGCACTGAAGCTTTCTTT. Amino acids: CSVDGDRGRLGTEAFF.

The chain joins TRBV10-1 to TRBJ1-1; 8 bases are a match to TRBD1. J gave up 5 bases and V 0 bases, and 5 bases lay outside the gene matches. There are 15 residues in the CDR3. The germline V gene encodes CDR1 WNHNN and CDR2 SYGVQD (reference sequence). The CDR3 bases are TGCGCCAGCAGTGAGTCGTCAGGGGGCCGGACTGAAGCTTTCTTT. Translated: CASSESSGGRTEAFF.

J is TRBJ2-3 and V is TRBV5-4; unclear D gene. Germline assignment: CDR1 SGHNT and CDR2 YYREEE (reference sequence). The V and J ends lost 0 bases and 3 bases respectively, with 20 bases between them. CDR3 size: 18 residues. The CDR3 protein is CASSLASVNIPRTDTQYF. Here the CDR3 DNA reads TGTGCCAGCAGCTTGGCGTCGGTTAATATACCGCGAACAGATACGCAGTATTTT.